This T cell receptor (beta chain) was identified in a study of blood T cell repertoires in COVID-19. Clones were sequenced by immunoSEQ multiplex PCR, and TCRdb holds only the in-frame ones, with some missing. The sample consists of hundreds of thousands of clones, about nine tenths of them appearing once. Trimming at V came to 8 bases and at J to 0 bases, leaving 4 bases not matched to a gene. Germline lookup yields CDR1 MNHEY and CDR2 SVGAGI. This CDR3 comprises 15 residues. The clonotype originates from a man under 40 who had recovered from COVID-19. Sequencing input: PBMCs or T cells enriched from blood (not recorded which). This chain connects TRBV6-5 to TRBJ2-6; 7 bases align to TRBD1. CDR3 loop: CASGGQSSGANVLTF. For the CDR3, the DNA is TGTGCCAGCGGGGGACAGAGCTCTGGGGCCAACGTCCTGACTTTC.